The TCR beta chain described here comes from a study of cytomegalovirus exposure and HLA in healthy donors. Study-level points and caveats: A later analysis linked a missense variant in DCLRE1C to the trimming of TCR beta V and J genes.

Primers for the PCR totalled 60 Vbeta and 13 Jbeta. Libraries were prepared by immunoSEQ multiplex PCR; TCRdb keeps only in-frame clonotypes and omits some of them. The repertoire includes approximately 120,000 clones, approximately 80% of them detected once, and less than 15% sits in the top ten. About this clone itself: Its antigen remains unknown.

Trimming removed 9 bases at V and 0 bases at J, with 12 bases between. The CDR3 is 14 residues long. CDR1 and CDR2 from the germline V gene are SNHLY and FYNNEI. Input material: PBMCs. V gene TRBV2 combines with J gene TRBJ1-3; a possible D gene is TRBD1 (5 bases). This receptor was taken from a woman aged 40 to 50 in good health and CMV-seropositive. The CDR3 DNA follows: TGTGCCAGGTCGGACACACACTCTGGAAACACCATATATTTT. It encodes CARSDTHSGNTIYF.